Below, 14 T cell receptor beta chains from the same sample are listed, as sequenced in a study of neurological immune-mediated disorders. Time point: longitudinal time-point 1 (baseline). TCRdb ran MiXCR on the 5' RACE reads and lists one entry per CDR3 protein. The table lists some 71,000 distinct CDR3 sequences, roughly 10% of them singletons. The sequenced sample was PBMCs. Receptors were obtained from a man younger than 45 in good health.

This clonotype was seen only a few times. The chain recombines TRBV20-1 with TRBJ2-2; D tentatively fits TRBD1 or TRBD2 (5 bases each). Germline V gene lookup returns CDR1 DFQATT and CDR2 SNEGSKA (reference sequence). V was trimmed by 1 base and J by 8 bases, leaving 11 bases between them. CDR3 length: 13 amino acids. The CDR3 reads CSARGGDAGELFF. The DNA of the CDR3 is TGCAGTGCTAGAGGAGGGGATGCTGGGGAGCTGTTTTTT.

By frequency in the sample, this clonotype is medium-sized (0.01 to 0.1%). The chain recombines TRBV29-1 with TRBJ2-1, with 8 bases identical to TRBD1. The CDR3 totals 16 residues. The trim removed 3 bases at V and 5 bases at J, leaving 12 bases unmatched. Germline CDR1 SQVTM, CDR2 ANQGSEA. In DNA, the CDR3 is TGCAGCGTTGATGGGGTCGCGGACAGGGTCCACAATGAGCAGTTCTTC. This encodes CSVDGVADRVHNEQFF.

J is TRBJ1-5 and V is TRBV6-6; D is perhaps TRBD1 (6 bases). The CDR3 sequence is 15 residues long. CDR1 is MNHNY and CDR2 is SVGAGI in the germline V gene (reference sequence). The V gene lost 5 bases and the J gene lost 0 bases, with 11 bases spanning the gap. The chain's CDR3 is CASSIDRYSNQPQHF. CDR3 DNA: TGTGCCAGCAGTATCGACAGGTATAGCAATCAGCCCCAGCATTTT.

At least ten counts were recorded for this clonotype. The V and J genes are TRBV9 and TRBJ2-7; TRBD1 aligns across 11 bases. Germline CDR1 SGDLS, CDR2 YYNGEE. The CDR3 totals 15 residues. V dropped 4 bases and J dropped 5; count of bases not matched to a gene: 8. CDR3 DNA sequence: TGTGCCAGCAGCCGCTGGGACAGGGGGTCAAACGAGCAGTACTTC. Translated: CASSRWDRGSNEQYF. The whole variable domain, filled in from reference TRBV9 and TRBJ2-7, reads DSGVTQTPKHLITATGQRVTLRCSPRSGDLSVYWYQQSLDQGLQFLIQYYNGEERAKGNILERFSAQQFPDLHSELNLSSLELGDSALYFCASSRWDRGSNEQYFGPGTRLTVT.

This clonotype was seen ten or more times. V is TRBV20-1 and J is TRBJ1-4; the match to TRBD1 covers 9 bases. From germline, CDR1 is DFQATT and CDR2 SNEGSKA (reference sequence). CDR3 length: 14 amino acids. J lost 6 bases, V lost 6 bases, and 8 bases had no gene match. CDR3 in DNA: TGCAGTGCCAAGACAGGGGGTGGTGATGAAAAACTGTTTTTT. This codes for CSAKTGGGDEKLFF.

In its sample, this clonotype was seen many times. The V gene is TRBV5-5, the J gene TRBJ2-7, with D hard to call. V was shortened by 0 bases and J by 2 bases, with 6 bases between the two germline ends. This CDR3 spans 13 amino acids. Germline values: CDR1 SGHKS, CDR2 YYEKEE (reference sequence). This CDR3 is CASSLEPAYEQYF. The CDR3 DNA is TGTGCCAGCAGCTTGGAGCCCGCCTACGAGCAGTACTTC.

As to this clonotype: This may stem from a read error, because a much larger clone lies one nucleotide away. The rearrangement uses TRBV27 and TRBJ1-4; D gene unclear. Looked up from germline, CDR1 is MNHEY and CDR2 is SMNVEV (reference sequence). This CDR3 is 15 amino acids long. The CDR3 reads CSSSSGRTFNEKLFF. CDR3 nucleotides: TGTTCCAGCAGTTCTGGACGGACGTTTAATGAAAAACTGTTTTTT. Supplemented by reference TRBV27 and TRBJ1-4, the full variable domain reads EAQVTQNPRYLITVTGKKLTVTCSQNMNHEYMSWYRQDPGLGLRQIYYSMNVEVTDKGDVPEGYKVSRKEKRNFPLILESPSPNQTSLYFCSSSSGRTFNEKLFFGSGTQLSVL.

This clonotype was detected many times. This CDR3 is CASSQGLATSYEQYF. The CDR3 DNA reads TGTGCCAGCAGCCAAGGGCTAGCGACATCCTACGAGCAGTACTTC. The rearrangement uses TRBV14 and TRBJ2-7; TRBD2 might be the D (6 bases). V lost 1 base and J 1 base, leaving 11 bases between the germline ends. This CDR3 region has 15 residues. CDR1 is SGHDN, CDR2 FVKESK, per germline.

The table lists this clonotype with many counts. The CDR3 nucleotides read TGTGCCAGCAGCTTAAATTCGGGGGGAAACATTCAGTACTTC. It translates to CASSLNSGGNIQYF. The rearrangement joins TRBV7-3 to TRBJ2-4; 7 bases are a match to TRBD2. Germline V gene sequence: CDR1 SGHTA, CDR2 FQGTGA. The ends lost 1 base at V and 6 bases at J; junction bases unmatched: 3. The CDR3 length is 14 residues.

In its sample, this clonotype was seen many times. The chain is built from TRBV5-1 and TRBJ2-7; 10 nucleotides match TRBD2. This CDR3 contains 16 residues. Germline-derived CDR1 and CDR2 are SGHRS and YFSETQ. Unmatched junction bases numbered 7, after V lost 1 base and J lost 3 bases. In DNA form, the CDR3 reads TGCGCCAGCAGCTTGACTAGCGGGATCCCCTACTACGAGCAGTACTTC. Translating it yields CASSLTSGIPYYEQYF.

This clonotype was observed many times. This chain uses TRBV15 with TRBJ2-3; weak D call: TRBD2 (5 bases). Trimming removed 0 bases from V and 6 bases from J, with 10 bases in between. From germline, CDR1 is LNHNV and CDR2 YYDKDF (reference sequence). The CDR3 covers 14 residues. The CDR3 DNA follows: TGTGCCACCAGCAGAGACCAGGAGGCGGATACGCAGTATTTT. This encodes CATSRDQEADTQYF.

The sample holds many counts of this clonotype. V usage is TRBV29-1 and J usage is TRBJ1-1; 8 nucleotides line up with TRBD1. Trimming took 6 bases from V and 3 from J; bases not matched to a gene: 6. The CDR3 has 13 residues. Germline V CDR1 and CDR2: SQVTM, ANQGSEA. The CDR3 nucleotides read TGCAGCGTGTTCGACAGGGGTTACACTGAAGCTTTCTTT. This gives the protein CSVFDRGYTEAFF.

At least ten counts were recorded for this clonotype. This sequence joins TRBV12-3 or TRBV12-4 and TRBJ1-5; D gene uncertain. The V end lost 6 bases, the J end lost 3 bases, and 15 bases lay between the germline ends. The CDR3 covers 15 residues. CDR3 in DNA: TGTGCCAGCAGACTTGCGGGGATTAACAATCAGCCCCAGCATTTT. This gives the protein CASRLAGINNQPQHF.

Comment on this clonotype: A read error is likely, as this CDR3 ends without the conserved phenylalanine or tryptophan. CDR3 sequence reads: CAISLGSVTGEADTQYS. The CDR3 DNA is TGCGCCATCAGCTTGGGGTCGGTGACAGGGGAGGCAGATACGCAGTATTCT. V is TRBV5-1 and J is TRBJ2-3, with 8 bases matching TRBD1. The CDR3 length is 17 residues. Germline CDR1 is SGHRS and CDR2 is YFSETQ.